This T cell receptor (beta chain) was obtained from a study of OX40 agonist ivuxolimab in advanced cancers. About the study: Participants, 70% to 90% male, averaged approximately 65 years of age, ranging from 23 to 79.

Profiled with immunoSEQ multiplex PCR; TCRdb holds only in-frame clones, not every one. The profile shows 40,000 to 45,000 clones, approximately 80% of them singletons. This CDR3 spans 15 amino acids. J gave up 11 bases and V 3 bases, and 12 bases lay outside the gene matches. The germline gives CDR1 SGHVS, CDR2 FQNEAQ. Details on this clone: Its antigen remains unknown.

Notes on the study in general: The study found that CD8+ T cells averaged more expanded clones than CD4+. At doses 0.1 to 3.0 mg/kg, CD4+ and CD8+ clones expanded.

The sequence came from an adult with an advanced solid tumor such as melanoma, head and neck, liver or kidney cancer. The chain combines TRBV7-8 with TRBJ1-5, with 8 bases identical to TRBD1. Sequenced material: CD4+ or CD8+ T cells sorted from blood, taken in a trial of the OX40 agonist ivuxolimab. Here the CDR3 reads CASSFLDRETSAQHF. CDR3 bases: TGTGCCAGCAGCTTTTTGGACAGGGAAACCAGTGCCCAGCATTTT.